Presented here are 15 T cell receptor beta chains from one specimen sequenced in a study of ipilimumab plus nivolumab after autologous stem cell transplantation (TCRdb year 2021). Receptor libraries were prepared by the immunoSEQ multiplex PCR assay. TCRdb retrieved this table from immuneACCESS and kept in-frame rearrangements only. Not all clones are present; in checked studies, unresolved V genes account for under half, and no reason is known for the remainder. Counted in this sample were tens of thousands of clones; about 91% of them appeared once. In total, the top ten clones hold more than 0.7% of the sample. The sequencing here drew on PBMCs, taken in a trial of ipilimumab plus nivolumab as post-transplant consolidation. All receptors come from a male donor with multiple myeloma.

The V and J genes are TRBV6-4 and TRBJ2-7, with D tentatively TRBD1 (6 bases). CDR3 length: 19 residues. Germline CDR1 reads MRHNA; CDR2 reads SNTAGT. Trimming removed 0 bases from V and 3 bases from J, with 24 bases in between. As DNA, the CDR3 is TGTGCCAGCAGTGACTCAACAGGGTCGAACGAGGGGAGCCTCTACGAGCAGTACTTC. Translation: CASSDSTGSNEGSLYEQYF.

The J gene is TRBJ1-6, the V gene TRBV6-5; 8 nucleotides align to TRBD1. The germline gives CDR1 MNHEY, CDR2 SVGAGI. This CDR3 contains 16 residues. V trimming: 2 bases; J trimming: 6 bases; junction bases outside the gene matches: 6. The CDR3 region has the DNA TGTGCCAGCAGTTACGGGAGAGACAGGGGTAATTCACCCCTCCACTTT. This sequence encodes CASSYGRDRGNSPLHF.

The chain employs TRBV27 and TRBJ1-5; TRBD1 aligns across 9 bases. CDR1 is MNHEY and CDR2 is SMNVEV in the germline V gene (reference sequence). The CDR3 is made up of 15 amino acids. V lost 7 bases to trimming and J lost 4 bases; unmatched junction nucleotides: 8. In DNA, the CDR3 is TGTGCCAGCAAGAGCCTAGGACAGGGGAATCAGCCCCAGCATTTT. It yields the protein CASKSLGQGNQPQHF.

The chain links TRBV28 to TRBJ2-6, with 9 bases aligning to TRBD1. Germline V gene lookup returns CDR1 MDHEN and CDR2 SYDVKM. V lost 5 bases and J lost 0; bases outside the gene matches: 8. The CDR3 is 18 residues long. This chain's CDR3 is CASSTGTGTFSGANVLTF. The CDR3 bases are TGTGCCAGCAGTACTGGGACAGGGACTTTCTCTGGGGCCAACGTCCTGACTTTC. The full variable domain, its missing parts supplied by reference TRBV28 and TRBJ2-6, is DVKVTQSSRYLVKRTGEKVFLECVQDMDHENMFWYRQDPGLGLRLIYFSYDVKMKEKGDIPEGYSVSREKKERFSLILESASTNQTSMYLCASSTGTGTFSGANVLTFGAGSRLTVL.

This clone was found once. CDR3 in amino acids: CASSLGGVNTEAFF. In DNA, the CDR3 is TGTGCCAGCAGCTTAGGAGGGGTGAACACTGAAGCTTTCTTT. J is TRBJ1-1 and V is TRBV7-6, with a possible D match to TRBD1 (5 bases). V was cut by 1 base and J by 0 bases, with 6 bases left in between. This CDR3 comprises 14 residues. Germline CDR1 SGHVS, CDR2 FNYEAQ. Full variable domain (missing parts from reference TRBV7-6 and TRBJ1-1): GAGVSQSPRYKVTKRGQDVALRCDPISGHVSLYWYRQALGQGPEFLTYFNYEAQQDKSGLPNDRFSAERPEGSISTLTIQRTEQRDSAMYRCASSLGGVNTEAFFGQGTRLTVV.

V is TRBV6-4 and J is TRBJ1-5, with D maybe TRBD1 (6 bases). V lost 6 bases to trimming and J lost 3 bases, with 12 bases between them. CDR3 length: 14 amino acids. Germline CDR1 MRHNA, CDR2 SNTAGT. For the CDR3, the DNA is TGTGCCAGCAGCCCCCAGGGGACCAATCAGCCCCAGCATTTT. Protein product: CASSPQGTNQPQHF.

The rearrangement links TRBV25-1 to TRBJ2-3; possible D gene TRBD1, 6 bases. The V end lost 5 bases, the J end lost 2 bases, and 23 bases lay between the germline ends. The CDR3 has 18 amino acids. The germline CDR1 and CDR2 sequences are MGHDK and SYGVNS. The DNA of the CDR3 is TGTGCCAGCAGTCCTCTCCCCCGGGACACCCCCTTCACAGATACGCAGTATTTT. This codes for CASSPLPRDTPFTDTQYF. The variable domain in full, with the rest retrieved from reference TRBV25-1 and TRBJ2-3, is EADIYQTPRYLVIGTGKKITLECSQTMGHDKMYWYQQDPGMELHLIHYSYGVNSTEKGDLSSESTVSRIRTEHFPLTLESARPSHTSQYLCASSPLPRDTPFTDTQYFGPGTRLTVL.

The J gene is TRBJ2-7, the V gene TRBV7-3; maybe TRBD2 (5 bases). Deletions cut 5 bases from V and 5 bases from J, with 10 bases between. This CDR3 has 12 amino acids. Germline V CDR1 and CDR2: SGHTA, FQGTGA. CDR3 nucleotides: TGTGCCAGCAGCGTGAGGGCGGACGAGCAGTACTTC. Translated: CASSVRADEQYF. Full variable domain (rest looked up from reference TRBV7-3 and TRBJ2-7): GAGVSQTPSNKVTEKGKYVELRCDPISGHTALYWYRQSLGQGPEFLIYFQGTGAADDSGLPNDRFFAVRPEGSVSTLKIQRTERGDSAVYLCASSVRADEQYFGPGTRLTVT.

The chain uses TRBV11-1 and TRBJ2-5; TRBD1 might be the D (6 bases). Trimming stripped 5 bases from V and 4 bases from J, with 17 bases between. The germline V gene has CDR1 SGHAT and CDR2 FQDESV (reference sequence). The CDR3 has 15 amino acids. The CDR3 is CASSLRTGGVETQYF. The CDR3 DNA reads as TGTGCCAGCAGCCTTCGGACTGGGGGCGTAGAGACCCAGTACTTC.

The J gene is TRBJ1-5, the V gene TRBV5-5, with D maybe TRBD1 (5 bases). The CDR3 is 14 residues long. Trimming pared 0 bases from V and 9 bases from J, leaving 13 bases between. Per germline, CDR1 SGHKS and CDR2 YYEKEE (reference sequence). The CDR3 DNA reads TGTGCCAGCAGCTTGGGGGACCGACTATTGCCCCAGCATTTT. It specifies CASSLGDRLLPQHF.

The chain recombines TRBV10-3 with TRBJ1-1; D gene ambiguous. CDR3 length equals 13 residues. Germline CDR1 and CDR2: ENHRY and SYGVKD. V lost 10 bases to trimming and J lost 1 base, with 13 bases between them. The CDR3 coding sequence is TGTGCCACGGGCCTCGGGGAGAACACTGAAGCTTTCTTT. Translating gives CATGLGENTEAFF.

The chain recombines TRBV30 with TRBJ1-2, with D uncertain. The CDR3 runs 12 residues. The germline V and J ends were trimmed by 0 bases and 7 bases, with 9 bases remaining between them. Germline CDR1 reads GTSNPN; CDR2 reads SVGIG (reference sequence). CDR3 residues: CAWSVSGFGYTF. The CDR3 region has the DNA TGTGCCTGGAGTGTATCGGGGTTTGGCTACACCTTC.

The V and J genes are TRBV28 and TRBJ2-7; TRBD1 is a possible D gene (6 bases). CDR1 and CDR2 from the germline V gene are MDHEN and SYDVKM. This CDR3 contains 12 residues. V lost 11 bases to trimming and J lost 6 bases, with 17 bases between them. The CDR3 nucleotides read TGTGCCGTCGAACAGGGAAAAAGCGAGCAGTACTTC. Its protein is CAVEQGKSEQYF. Looking up the rest from reference TRBV28 and TRBJ2-7 gives the full variable domain: DVKVTQSSRYLVKRTGEKVFLECVQDMDHENMFWYRQDPGLGLRLIYFSYDVKMKEKGDIPEGYSVSREKKERFSLILESASTNQTSMYLCAVEQGKSEQYFGPGTRLTVT.

This clone showed up just once. This chain uses TRBV7-8 with TRBJ2-1, with 8 bases identical to TRBD2. Trimming removed 3 bases from V and 4 bases from J; junction bases left unmatched: 5. The CDR3 totals 15 residues. The V gene's germline CDR1 is SGHVS and CDR2 FQNEAQ. In DNA form, the CDR3 reads TGTGCCAGCAGCTTTGTGGTAGCGGGGTACAATGAGCAGTTCTTC. Amino acid sequence: CASSFVVAGYNEQFF.

The chain combines TRBV7-9 with TRBJ1-4; D unresolved. V lost 1 base and J 4 bases, leaving 4 bases between the germline ends. From germline, CDR1 is SEHNR and CDR2 FQNEAQ (reference sequence). This CDR3 spans 13 amino acids. Written as DNA, the CDR3 is TGTGCCAGCAGCTTAGTCAGTAATGAAAAACTGTTTTTT. As protein: CASSLVSNEKLFF.